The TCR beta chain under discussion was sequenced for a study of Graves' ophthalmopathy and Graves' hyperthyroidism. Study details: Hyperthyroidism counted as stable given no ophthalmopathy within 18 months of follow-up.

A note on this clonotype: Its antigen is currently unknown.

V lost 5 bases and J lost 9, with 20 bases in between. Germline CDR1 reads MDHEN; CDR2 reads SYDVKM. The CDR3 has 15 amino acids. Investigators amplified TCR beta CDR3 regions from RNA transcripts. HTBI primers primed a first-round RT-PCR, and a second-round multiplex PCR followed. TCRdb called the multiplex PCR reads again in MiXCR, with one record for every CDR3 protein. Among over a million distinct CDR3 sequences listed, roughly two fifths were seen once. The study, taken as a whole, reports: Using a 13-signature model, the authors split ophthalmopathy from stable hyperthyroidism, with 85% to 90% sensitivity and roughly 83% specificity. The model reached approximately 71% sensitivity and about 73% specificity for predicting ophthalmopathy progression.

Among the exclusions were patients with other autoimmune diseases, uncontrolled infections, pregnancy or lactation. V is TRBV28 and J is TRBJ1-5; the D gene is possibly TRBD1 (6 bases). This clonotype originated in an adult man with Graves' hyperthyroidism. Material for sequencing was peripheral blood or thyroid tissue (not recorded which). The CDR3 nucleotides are TGTGCCAGCAGTCCCCGGGACAACCGATCGGGGCCCCAGCATTTT. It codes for CASSPRDNRSGPQHF.